This entry lists 18 T cell receptor beta chains sequenced from one sample in a study of shared clonotypes between healthy human individuals. Sequencing used immunoSEQ multiplex PCR; TCRdb keeps in-frame clones, though not all of them. The sample consists of more than 450,000 clones, less than 85% of them appearing once. Input material: PBMCs. All receptors derive from a woman in her forties in good health. Some clones in this sample may be carry-over from other donors' samples.

The table lists this clone with a count of one. The chain couples TRBV5-1 to TRBJ2-1; 8 positions match TRBD2. This CDR3 region has 16 residues. Germline V gives CDR1 SGHRS, CDR2 YFSETQ. J lost 8 bases, V lost 1 base, and 11 bases had no gene match. CDR3 protein: CASSLLQRERSDEQFF. The CDR3 DNA follows: TGCGCCAGCAGCTTGCTCCAGCGGGAGAGGAGTGATGAGCAGTTCTTC.

A few counts support this clone. The J gene is TRBJ2-2, the V gene TRBV5-1, with TRBD2 matching over 10 bases. Germline V CDR1 and CDR2: SGHRS, YFSETQ. This CDR3 region has 16 residues. J gave up 2 bases and V 0 bases, and 1 base lay outside the gene matches. The CDR3 here is CASSLGTSGNTGELFF. In DNA, the CDR3 is TGCGCCAGCAGCTTGGGGACTAGCGGTAACACCGGGGAGCTGTTTTTT.

The chain employs TRBV30 and TRBJ1-6, with a weak D call TRBD1 (6 bases). This CDR3 has 14 residues. CDR1 and CDR2 (germline): GTSNPN, SVGIG (reference sequence). Trimming left V 3 bases short and J 7 bases short, with 13 bases between. The CDR3 is CAWRLRTANSPLHF. The CDR3 DNA reads as TGTGCCTGGAGGTTGAGGACAGCCAATTCACCCCTCCACTTT.

V and J are TRBV6-5 and TRBJ2-5; tentative D call: TRBD1 (6 bases). The J call may be wrong; the DNA end is better matched by TRBJ2-7. Germline loops: CDR1 MNHEY, CDR2 SVGAGI. This CDR3 is built from 15 residues. CDR3: CASRPARGSGYEQYF. The CDR3 DNA reads as TGTGCCAGCAGGCCCGCCAGGGGTTCTGGCTACGAGCAGTACTTC.

This chain links TRBV11-2 with TRBJ2-7; weak D call: TRBD2 (6 bases). Germline CDR1 SGHAT, CDR2 FQNNGV. This CDR3 is built from 16 residues. V lost 3 bases, J lost 4 bases, and 19 bases lay in between. CDR3 sequence (DNA): TGTGCCAGCAGCTTGATTCCCGGGACTGACGGATACGAGCAGTACTTC. The encoded protein is CASSLIPGTDGYEQYF.

This clone was seen just once. The rearrangement uses TRBV2 and TRBJ1-4, with 7 bases that match TRBD1. The CDR3 runs to 14 residues. The junction had 8 bases not matched to a gene; V was cut back by 7 bases and J by 6 bases. Germline CDR1 SNHLY, CDR2 FYNNEI. As DNA, the CDR3 is TGTGCCAGCATCACCGACAGGGACTATGAAAAACTGTTTTTT. The encoded protein is CASITDRDYEKLFF.

This clone was detected only a few times. V and J are TRBV10-2 and TRBJ2-5; 7 bases agree with TRBD2. CDR1 is WSHSY and CDR2 is SAAADI in the germline V gene. Trimming took 7 bases from V and 1 from J; bases not matched to a gene: 18. This CDR3 spans 18 amino acids. CDR3 bases: TGCGCCAGCATAAGAGGCCCGGCGACTAGCCGTCGCCAAGAGACCCAGTACTTC. It is translated as CASIRGPATSRRQETQYF.

This clone was seen a few times. The V call is TRBV5-1, the J call TRBJ2-7, with TRBD2 matching 10 bases. CDR1 is SGHRS, CDR2 YFSETQ, per germline. V trimming: 4 bases; J trimming: 6 bases; junction bases outside the gene matches: 10. The CDR3 extends over 15 amino acids. DNA of the CDR3: TGCGCCAGCAGCACTAGCGGGAACGCCCTGGTCGAGCAGTACTTC. It is translated as CASSTSGNALVEQYF.

This clone was found once. J is TRBJ2-6 and V is TRBV7-4; D remains ambiguous. The germline V and J ends were trimmed by 4 bases and 5 bases, with 21 bases remaining between them. The CDR3 runs 18 residues. Germline CDR1 reads SGHVT; CDR2 reads SQSDAQ. CDR3 in amino acids: CASSCKGSSQSRANVLTF. The CDR3, as DNA: TGTGCCAGCAGCTGTAAGGGCAGCTCACAAAGTCGGGCCAACGTCCTGACTTTC.

The V and J genes are TRBV5-1 and TRBJ2-7; 7 nucleotides line up with TRBD1. J lost 3 bases, V lost 2 bases, and 5 bases had no gene match. CDR3 length: 14 residues. CDR1 and CDR2 from the germline V gene are SGHRS and YFSETQ. CDR3 in amino acids: CASSFGAGGYEQYF. The CDR3 nucleotides read TGCGCCAGCAGCTTCGGGGCAGGGGGCTACGAGCAGTACTTC.

This chain connects TRBV5-1 to TRBJ2-7; TRBD2 matches 7 bases. The ends lost 2 bases at V and 1 base at J; junction bases unmatched: 12. CDR3 length equals 17 residues. Germline CDR1 is SGHRS and CDR2 is YFSETQ. The CDR3 sequence: CASSLSPRASGSYEQYF. The CDR3 DNA is TGCGCCAGCAGCTTATCCCCTCGGGCTAGCGGTTCCTACGAGCAGTACTTC.

V usage is TRBV28 and J usage is TRBJ2-6, with TRBD2 identical over 10 bases. This CDR3 spans 18 amino acids. Unmatched junction bases numbered 7, after V lost 5 bases and J lost 0 bases. Looked up from germline, CDR1 is MDHEN and CDR2 is SYDVKM. CDR3 nucleotide sequence: TGTGCCAGCAGTCCTACTAGCGGGAAGTCCTCTGGGGCCAACGTCCTGACTTTC. Protein: CASSPTSGKSSGANVLTF.

This rearrangement joins TRBV28 to TRBJ1-3; no firm D call. Trimming removed 7 bases at V and 0 bases at J, with 7 bases between. Germline CDR1 is MDHEN and CDR2 is SYDVKM. The CDR3 consists of 13 residues. The CDR3 DNA sequence: TGTGCCAGCACCCGAGGCTCTGGAAACACCATATATTTT. The encoded protein is CASTRGSGNTIYF.

This clone appeared a single time. The gene calls are TRBV5-1 and TRBJ2-1, with D possibly TRBD1 on 6 matching bases. This CDR3 spans 14 amino acids. V lost 1 base and J lost 5, with 10 bases in between. CDR1 and CDR2 from the germline V gene are SGHRS and YFSETQ. CDR3 residues: CASSLTGPHNEQFF. In DNA form, the CDR3 reads TGCGCCAGCAGCTTGACAGGGCCACACAATGAGCAGTTCTTC.

The chain uses TRBV4-3 and TRBJ2-7, with a possible D match to TRBD1 (6 bases). Looked up from germline, CDR1 is LGHNA and CDR2 is YSLEER. The length of the CDR3 is 15 residues. With 1 base removed from V and 1 base from J, the gap between germline ends came to 11 bases. The CDR3 DNA reads TGCGCCAGCAGCCAAGGCAGGGGACCTTCCTACGAGCAGTACTTC. This encodes CASSQGRGPSYEQYF.

The rearrangement joins TRBV4-1 to TRBJ1-3; possible D gene TRBD1, 6 bases. Trimming took 2 bases from V and 2 from J, leaving 16 bases between them. Germline assignment: CDR1 MGHRA and CDR2 YSYEKL. The CDR3 loop spans 17 amino acids. CDR3 in amino acids: CASSQTQGQGPGNTIYF. The DNA of the CDR3 is TGCGCCAGCAGCCAAACCCAGGGACAAGGTCCTGGAAACACCATATATTTT.

CDR3 DNA sequence: TGTGCCAGCAGCTTACAACTTCCCCGGGGTGGGACCCAGTACTTC. It codes for CASSLQLPRGGTQYF. The chain carries TRBV11-2 and TRBJ2-5; maybe TRBD2 (5 bases). V lost 2 bases to trimming and J lost 7 bases, with 17 bases between them. Germline CDR1 and CDR2: SGHAT and FQNNGV. The CDR3 runs to 15 residues.

This clone was seen a single time. Other DNA sequences within the sample encode an identical CDR3. This chain links TRBV7-3 with TRBJ2-3, with 8 bases that match TRBD2. Germline V gene sequence: CDR1 SGHTA, CDR2 FQGTGA. The CDR3 extends over 14 amino acids. The V and J ends lost 3 bases and 3 bases, in that order; junction bases with no gene match: 2. The CDR3 sequence: CASSLGLVTDTQYF. The CDR3 coding sequence is TGTGCCAGCAGCTTGGGACTAGTAACAGATACGCAGTATTTT.